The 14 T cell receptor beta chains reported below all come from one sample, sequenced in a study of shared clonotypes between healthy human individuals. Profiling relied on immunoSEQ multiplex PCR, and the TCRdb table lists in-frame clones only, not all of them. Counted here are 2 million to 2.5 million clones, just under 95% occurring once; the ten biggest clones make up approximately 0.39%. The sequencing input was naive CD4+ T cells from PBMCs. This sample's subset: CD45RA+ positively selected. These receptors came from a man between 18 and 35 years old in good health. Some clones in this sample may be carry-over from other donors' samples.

The CDR3 is CASSSGAGTGELFF. The CDR3 nucleotides read TGCGCCAGCAGCTCGGGCGCGGGCACCGGGGAGCTGTTTTTT. The chain is built from TRBV5-1 and TRBJ2-2; D may be TRBD2 (5 bases). V was trimmed by 3 bases and J by 4 bases, leaving 10 bases between them. The CDR3 spans 14 residues. The germline CDR1 and CDR2 sequences are SGHRS and YFSETQ.

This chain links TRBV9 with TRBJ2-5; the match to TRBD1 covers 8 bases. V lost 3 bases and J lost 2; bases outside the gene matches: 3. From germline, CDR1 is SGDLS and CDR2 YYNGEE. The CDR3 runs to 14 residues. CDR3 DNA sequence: TGTGCCAGCAGCGCAAGACAGGGGCAAGAGACCCAGTACTTC. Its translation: CASSARQGQETQYF.

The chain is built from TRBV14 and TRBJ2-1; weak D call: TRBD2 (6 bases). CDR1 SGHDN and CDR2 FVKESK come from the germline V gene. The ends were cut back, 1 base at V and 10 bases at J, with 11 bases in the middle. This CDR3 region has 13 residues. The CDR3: CASSQGQGGEQFF. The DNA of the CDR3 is TGTGCCAGCAGCCAAGGGCAAGGAGGGGAGCAGTTCTTC.

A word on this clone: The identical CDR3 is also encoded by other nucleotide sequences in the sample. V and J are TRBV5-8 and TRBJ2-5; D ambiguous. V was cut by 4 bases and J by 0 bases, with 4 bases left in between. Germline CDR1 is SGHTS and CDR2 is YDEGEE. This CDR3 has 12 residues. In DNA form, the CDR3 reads TGTGCCAGCAGCCTTTACCAAGAGACCCAGTACTTC. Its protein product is CASSLYQETQYF.

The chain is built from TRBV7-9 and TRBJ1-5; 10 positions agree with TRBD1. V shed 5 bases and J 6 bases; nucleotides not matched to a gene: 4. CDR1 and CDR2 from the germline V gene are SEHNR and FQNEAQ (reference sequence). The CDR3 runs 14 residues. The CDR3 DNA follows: TGTGCCAGCAGCCCGACAGGGGGCCCTCAGCCCCAGCATTTT. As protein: CASSPTGGPQPQHF.

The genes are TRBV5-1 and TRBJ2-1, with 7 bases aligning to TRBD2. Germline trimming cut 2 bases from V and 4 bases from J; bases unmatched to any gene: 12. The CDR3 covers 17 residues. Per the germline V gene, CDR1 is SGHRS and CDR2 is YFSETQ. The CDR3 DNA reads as TGCGCCAGCAGCTTACGGGGACTATCGGCAACTTACAATGAGCAGTTCTTC. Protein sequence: CASSLRGLSATYNEQFF.

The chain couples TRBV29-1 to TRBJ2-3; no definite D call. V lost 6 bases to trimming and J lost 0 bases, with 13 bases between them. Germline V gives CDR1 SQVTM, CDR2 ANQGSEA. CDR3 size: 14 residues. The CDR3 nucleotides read TGCAGCGTCCAAGGTTCAACTAGCACAGATACGCAGTATTTT. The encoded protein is CSVQGSTSTDTQYF.

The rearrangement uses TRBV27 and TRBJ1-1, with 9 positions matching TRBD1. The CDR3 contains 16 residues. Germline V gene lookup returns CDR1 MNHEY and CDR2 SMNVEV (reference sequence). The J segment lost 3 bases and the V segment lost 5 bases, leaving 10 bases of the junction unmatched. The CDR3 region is CASSAGTGSRDTEAFF. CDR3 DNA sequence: TGTGCCAGCAGTGCGGGGACAGGGAGTAGGGACACTGAAGCTTTCTTT.

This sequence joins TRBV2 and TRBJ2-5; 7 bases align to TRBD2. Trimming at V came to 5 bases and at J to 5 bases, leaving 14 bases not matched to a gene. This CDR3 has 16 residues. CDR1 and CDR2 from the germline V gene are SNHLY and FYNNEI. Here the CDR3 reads CASSPNPAGGGETQYF. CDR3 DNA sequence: TGTGCCAGCAGTCCAAACCCGGCCGGGGGAGGGGAGACCCAGTACTTC. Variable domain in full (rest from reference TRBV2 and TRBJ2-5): EPEVTQTPSHQVTQMGQEVILRCVPISNHLYFYWYRQILGQKVEFLVSFYNNEISEKSEIFDDQFSVERPDGSNFTLKIRSTKLEDSAMYFCASSPNPAGGGETQYFGPGTRLLVL.

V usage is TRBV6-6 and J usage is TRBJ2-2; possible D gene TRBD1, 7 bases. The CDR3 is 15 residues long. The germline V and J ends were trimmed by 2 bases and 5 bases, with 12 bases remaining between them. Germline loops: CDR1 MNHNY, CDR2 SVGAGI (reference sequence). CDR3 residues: CASSYVQGGTGELFF. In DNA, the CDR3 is TGTGCCAGCAGTTACGTCCAGGGGGGTACCGGGGAGCTGTTTTTT.

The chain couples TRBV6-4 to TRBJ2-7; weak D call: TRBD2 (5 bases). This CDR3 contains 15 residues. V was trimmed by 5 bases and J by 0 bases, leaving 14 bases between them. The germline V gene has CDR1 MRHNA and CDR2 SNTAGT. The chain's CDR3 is CASSPQVGSSYEQYF. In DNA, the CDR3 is TGTGCCAGCAGTCCCCAGGTGGGGAGCTCCTACGAGCAGTACTTC.

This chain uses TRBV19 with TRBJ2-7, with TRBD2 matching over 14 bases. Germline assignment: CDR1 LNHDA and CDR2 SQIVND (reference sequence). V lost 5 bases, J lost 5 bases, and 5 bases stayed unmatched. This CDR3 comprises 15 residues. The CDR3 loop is CASSPGLAGVHEQYF. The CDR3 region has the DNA TGTGCCAGTAGTCCGGGACTAGCGGGAGTCCACGAGCAGTACTTC.

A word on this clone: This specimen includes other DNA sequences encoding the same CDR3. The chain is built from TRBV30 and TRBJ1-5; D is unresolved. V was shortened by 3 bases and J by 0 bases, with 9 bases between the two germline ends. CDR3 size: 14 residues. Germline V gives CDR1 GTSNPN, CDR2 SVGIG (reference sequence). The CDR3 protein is CAWSRGVSNQPQHF. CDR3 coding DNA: TGTGCCTGGAGCCGGGGTGTTAGCAATCAGCCCCAGCATTTT.

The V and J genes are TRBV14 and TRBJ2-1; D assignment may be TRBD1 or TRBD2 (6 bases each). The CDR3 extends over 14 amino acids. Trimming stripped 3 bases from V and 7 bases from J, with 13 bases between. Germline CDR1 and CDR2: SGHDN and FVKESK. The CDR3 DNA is TGTGCCAGCAGCCATCTTCGGGGGCTGAATGAGCAGTTCTTC. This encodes CASSHLRGLNEQFF.